These 18 T cell receptor beta chains were all obtained from the same sample, sequenced in a study of T cell responses to AZD1222 COVID-19 vaccine (dated by TCRdb to the early 2020s). The library was generated by the immunoSEQ multiplex PCR assay. TCRdb mirrors the immuneACCESS table, restricted to in-frame sequences. Some clones are absent from its copies; in checked studies, under half trace to an unresolved V gene, and the reason for the others is unknown. The sample table holds over 150,000 clones, of which around nine tenths were seen once. 9.5% to 13% of the sample lies in the top ten. The label giving this sample's time point can be read as: about 28 days (+/-7) after the second vaccine dose. The sample consisted of peripheral blood, taken 28 days after the second AZD1222 dose. All receptors derive from an adult who received the AZD1222 COVID-19 vaccine.

The chain has TRBV3-1 (or the pseudogene TRBV3-2) and TRBJ2-3, with D perhaps TRBD2 (5 bases). Germline assignment: CDR1 LGHDT and CDR2 YNNKEL (reference sequence). CDR3 length: 15 residues. Trimming removed 1 base at V and 2 bases at J, with 10 bases between. CDR3 region: CASSQVGVTTDTQYF. The CDR3 region has the DNA TGTGCCAGCAGCCAAGTCGGGGTAACCACAGATACGCAGTATTTT.

The gene calls are TRBV6-2 or TRBV6-3 and TRBJ2-7; 8 bases align to TRBD2. Trimming at V came to 3 bases and at J to 5 bases, leaving 12 bases not matched to a gene. From germline, CDR1 is MNHEY and CDR2 SVGEGT. The CDR3 sequence is 16 residues long. The CDR3 DNA reads TGTGCCAGCAGTTATCCCCCCGGGGGGGCTGGCCACGAGCAGTACTTC. Encoded protein: CASSYPPGGAGHEQYF.

The CDR3 DNA reads as TGTGCCAGCAGTTCCCCGGGACAGGGAGGGCAGCCCCAGCATTTT. Translating gives CASSSPGQGGQPQHF. The rearrangement uses TRBV28 and TRBJ1-5; 9 bases align to TRBD1. The CDR3 is made up of 15 amino acids. Germline lookup yields CDR1 MDHEN and CDR2 SYDVKM. Trimming took 4 bases from V and 7 from J; bases not matched to a gene: 8.

The gene calls are TRBV6-2 or TRBV6-3 and TRBJ2-7; D is undetermined. Germline loops: CDR1 MNHEY, CDR2 SVGEGT. V lost 6 bases to trimming and J lost 3 bases, with 12 bases between them. The CDR3 loop spans 13 amino acids. CDR3 protein: CASSRTANYEQYF. CDR3 DNA: TGTGCCAGCAGCCGGACGGCTAACTACGAGCAGTACTTC.

This clone was observed a handful of times. This chain joins TRBV5-1 and TRBJ2-7, with D possibly matching TRBD1 (6 bases). CDR3 length equals 14 residues. The V and J ends lost 1 base and 2 bases respectively, with 10 bases between them. CDR1 is SGHRS and CDR2 is YFSETQ in the germline V gene. The CDR3 sequence: CASSLSGATYEQYF. Here the CDR3 DNA reads TGCGCCAGCAGCTTGTCAGGGGCAACCTACGAGCAGTACTTC.

The chain links TRBV7-9 to TRBJ2-3; 9 bases agree with TRBD1. The germline V gene has CDR1 SEHNR and CDR2 FQNEAQ (reference sequence). The CDR3 runs 15 residues. The ends lost 1 base at V and 7 bases at J; junction bases unmatched: 6. The CDR3 DNA sequence: TGTGCCAGCAGCTTAGGTGACAGGGGGGATTATACGCAGTATTTT. The encoded protein is CASSLGDRGDYTQYF.

The rearrangement joins TRBV12-3 or TRBV12-4 to TRBJ1-4; 8 bases map to TRBD1. V shed 6 bases and J 5 bases; nucleotides not matched to a gene: 2. The CDR3 covers 13 residues. CDR3 region: CASSRDRNEKLFF. The CDR3 DNA reads TGTGCCAGCAGCAGGGACAGGAATGAAAAACTGTTTTTT.

In regard to this clone: At one of its ends the junction is not consistent with the germline gene, which may arise from a read error. This chain uses TRBV2 with TRBJ1-5, with a weak D call TRBD1 (6 bases). The CDR3 consists of 15 residues. The V gene's germline CDR1 is SNHLY and CDR2 FYNNEI. In DNA form, the CDR3 reads TGTGCCAGCAGCGAAGGGGGGGGGCCTAATCAGCCCCAGCATTTT. Translation gives CASSEGGGPNQPQHF.

The rearrangement joins TRBV3-1 (or the pseudogene TRBV3-2) to TRBJ2-5; D is uncertain. The CDR3 contains 10 residues. V lost 0 bases to trimming and J lost 7 bases, with 0 bases between them. Looked up from germline, CDR1 is LGHDT and CDR2 is YNNKEL (reference sequence). The CDR3 DNA is TGTGCCAGCAGCCAAGAGACCCAGTACTTC. Its protein is CASSQETQYF.

The chain joins TRBV5-1 to TRBJ1-2; D perhaps matches TRBD1 (6 bases). Trimming cost V 4 bases and J 4 bases, with 14 bases left between them. Per the germline V gene, CDR1 is SGHRS and CDR2 is YFSETQ. The CDR3 has 14 amino acids. The CDR3 sequence is CASSPLTGGYGYTF. The CDR3 DNA sequence: TGCGCCAGCAGCCCTTTGACAGGCGGCTATGGCTACACCTTC. The variable domain in full, with the rest retrieved from reference TRBV5-1 and TRBJ1-2, is KAGVTQTPRYLIKTRGQQVTLSCSPISGHRSVSWYQQTPGQGLQFLFEYFSETQRNKGNFPGRFSGRQFSNSRSEMNVSTLELGDSALYLCASSPLTGGYGYTFGSGTRLTVV.

The rearrangement links TRBV19 to TRBJ1-2; 7 nucleotides line up with TRBD1. Germline loops: CDR1 LNHDA, CDR2 SQIVND (reference sequence). The CDR3 is 14 amino acids. V shed 3 bases, J shed 8 bases, and the junction held 9 bases outside the gene matches. CDR3 coding DNA: TGTGCCAGTAGTATTCAGGAGGGGGCGTTCGGCTACACCTTC. This encodes CASSIQEGAFGYTF.

The chain couples TRBV6-2 or TRBV6-3 to TRBJ2-3; 9 nucleotides agree with TRBD2. V trimming: 0 bases; J trimming: 2 bases; junction bases outside the gene matches: 9. The germline V gene has CDR1 MNHEY and CDR2 SVGEGT. The CDR3 is 18 amino acids. CDR3 sequence (DNA): TGTGCCAGCAGTTACTCGATCGCTAGCGGGATCACCACAGATACGCAGTATTTT. Its translation: CASSYSIASGITTDTQYF.

The rearrangement joins TRBV11-2 to TRBJ1-3, with D unresolved. Germline assignment: CDR1 SGHAT and CDR2 FQNNGV. The length of the CDR3 is 13 residues. V gave up 0 bases and J gave up 2 bases, with 2 bases separating them. The CDR3 region is CASSLEAGNTIYF. Written as DNA, the CDR3 is TGTGCCAGCAGCTTAGAAGCTGGAAACACCATATATTTT.

This sequence joins TRBV7-9 and TRBJ1-5; TRBD1 might be the D (5 bases). The V and J ends lost 4 bases and 7 bases respectively, with 14 bases between them. The length of the CDR3 is 14 residues. Germline V gene data show CDR1 as SEHNR and CDR2 as FQNEAQ (reference sequence). CDR3 in amino acids: CASSSSVRDQPQHF. Written as DNA, the CDR3 is TGTGCCAGCAGCTCTTCGGTCAGGGACCAGCCCCAGCATTTT.

The V gene is TRBV6-5, the J gene TRBJ2-1; 9 positions match TRBD2. Germline V gives CDR1 MNHEY, CDR2 SVGAGI. V was pared by 7 bases and J by 4 bases, with 8 bases of the junction left unmatched. The CDR3 runs to 15 residues. The CDR3 DNA is TGTGCCAGCAAGCTAGCGGGGAACCCTTACAATGAGCAGTTCTTC. It specifies CASKLAGNPYNEQFF.

This clone was seen repeatedly, ten times or more. The same CDR3 also results from other DNA sequences found in this sample. The chain combines TRBV24-1 with TRBJ2-3; D gene unclear. V was shortened by 3 bases and J by 1 base, with 4 bases between the two germline ends. Germline V lookup: CDR1 KGHDR, CDR2 SFDVKD. The CDR3 length is 13 residues. In nucleotides, the CDR3 is TGTGCCACCAGTGATCCAGGCACAGATACGCAGTATTTT. Amino acid sequence: CATSDPGTDTQYF.

The sample holds one count of this clone. The chain carries TRBV5-1 and TRBJ2-5, with D uncertain. The CDR3 has 13 residues. CDR1 and CDR2 (germline): SGHRS, YFSETQ. V lost 1 base and J 1 base, leaving 5 bases between the germline ends. The CDR3 loop reads CASSLNTQETQYF. The CDR3 DNA is TGCGCCAGCAGCTTGAATACCCAAGAGACCCAGTACTTC.

The rearrangement uses TRBV3-1 (or the pseudogene TRBV3-2) and TRBJ1-2, with TRBD1 identical over 9 bases. This CDR3 region has 10 residues. V shed 8 bases and J 12 bases; nucleotides not matched to a gene: 4. Germline V gene lookup returns CDR1 LGHDT and CDR2 YNNKEL (reference sequence). CDR3 DNA sequence: TGTGCCAGCGGGGACAGGGCGAACACCTTC. Encoded protein: CASGDRANTF.